The 23 T cell receptor beta chains below were found in one sample sequenced in a study of yellow fever vaccine responses in identical twins. TCRdb re-called the RT-PCR reads through MiXCR, storing one row per CDR3 protein. The table includes 15,000 to 20,000 distinct CDR3 sequences, roughly 80% detected once. Sequences were derived from T cells from blood (PBMCs), unsorted or a sorted subset (not recorded which), sampled before or after yellow fever vaccination (not recorded which). Every receptor here comes from a woman aged 18-35 years who received the yellow fever vaccine.

The V gene is TRBV6-1, the J gene TRBJ2-7; TRBD1 matches 8 bases. V lost 6 bases, J lost 2 bases, and 9 bases stayed unmatched. CDR3 size: 15 residues. Germline V gene data show CDR1 as MNHNS and CDR2 as SASEGT. The CDR3 region has the DNA TGTGCCAGCAGCCCCCGGAGGACAGGGACCTACGAGCAGTACTTC. Protein: CASSPRRTGTYEQYF.

This rearrangement joins TRBV10-3 to TRBJ2-1; 11 bases are a match to TRBD2. Unmatched junction bases numbered 6, after V lost 2 bases and J lost 9 bases. The CDR3 length is 15 residues. Per the germline V gene, CDR1 is ENHRY and CDR2 is SYGVKD. CDR3 nucleotide sequence: TGTGCCATCAGTGAGGTAGCGGGGGGGCTTGCTGAGCAGTTCTTC. The encoded protein is CAISEVAGGLAEQFF.

The chain couples TRBV29-1 to TRBJ2-3; D call uncertain. The CDR3 runs 11 residues. CDR1 and CDR2 (germline): SQVTM, ANQGSEA. V was trimmed by 6 bases and J by 0 bases, leaving 4 bases between them. This chain's CDR3 is CSVISTDTQYF. CDR3 nucleotides: TGCAGCGTGATTAGCACAGATACGCAGTATTTT.

V usage is TRBV11-3 and J usage is TRBJ2-2; 15 nucleotides agree with TRBD2. V shed 5 bases and J 5 bases; nucleotides not matched to a gene: 6. This CDR3 contains 17 residues. Germline CDR1 is SGHNT and CDR2 is YENEEA. As DNA, the CDR3 is TGTGCCAGCAGCCCTGGGACTAGCGGGAGGAGGACCGGGGAGCTGTTTTTT. Amino acids: CASSPGTSGRRTGELFF.

V usage is TRBV11-2 and J usage is TRBJ2-1, with D hard to call. This CDR3 contains 11 residues. Germline V lookup: CDR1 SGHAT, CDR2 FQNNGV. The V gene lost 1 base and the J gene lost 9 bases, with 4 bases spanning the gap. The chain's CDR3 is CASSLGGEQFF. The CDR3 nucleotides read TGTGCCAGCAGCTTAGGTGGTGAGCAGTTCTTC.

The rearrangement uses TRBV20-1 and TRBJ2-3, with 7 nucleotides matching TRBD2. With 6 bases clipped from V and 0 bases from J, the junction kept 6 bases outside the gene matches. The CDR3 runs to 14 residues. Per germline, CDR1 DFQATT and CDR2 SNEGSKA (reference sequence). The CDR3 region is CSAPTSSSTDTQYF. CDR3 in DNA: TGCAGTGCCCCGACTAGCTCGAGCACAGATACGCAGTATTTT.

This sequence joins TRBV12-3 or TRBV12-4 and TRBJ2-2; TRBD1 matches at 9 bases. The CDR3 sequence is 18 residues long. The J segment lost 6 bases and the V segment lost 2 bases, leaving 13 bases of the junction unmatched. The CDR3 loop reads CASSLSFRGQGMPGELFF. The CDR3 DNA follows: TGTGCCAGCAGTTTAAGCTTCCGAGGACAGGGGATGCCCGGGGAGCTGTTTTTT.

The genes are TRBV28 and TRBJ2-3; the match to TRBD2 covers 9 bases. The CDR3 spans 18 residues. V dropped 8 bases and J dropped 6; count of bases not matched to a gene: 21. CDR1 MDHEN and CDR2 SYDVKM come from the germline V gene. CDR3 residues: CASPPRSGGPKILDTQYF. The CDR3 DNA follows: TGTGCCAGCCCGCCCCGGAGCGGGGGGCCGAAGATTCTTGATACGCAGTATTTT.

The V gene is TRBV11-1, the J gene TRBJ1-2, with 9 bases that match TRBD1. The CDR3 extends over 16 amino acids. Germline CDR1 and CDR2: SGHAT and FQDESV (reference sequence). V lost 0 bases and J lost 7; bases outside the gene matches: 9. In nucleotides, the CDR3 is TGTGCCAGCAGCTTAGCTTCCGGGACAGGGAGCGGTGGCTACACCTTC. Amino acids: CASSLASGTGSGGYTF.

This clonotype has just one count. Germline and junction disagree at one end, which may indicate a read error. The CDR3 loop is CASSVAEGFMNTEAFF. In nucleotides, the CDR3 is TGTGCCAGCAGCGTAGCCGAGGGGTTTATGAACACTGAAGCTTTCTTT. The chain carries TRBV7-6 and TRBJ1-1; D is possibly TRBD1 (5 bases). Germline-derived CDR1 and CDR2 are SGHVS and FNYEAQ. This CDR3 is 16 amino acids long.

The chain links TRBV29-1 to TRBJ2-7; D is perhaps TRBD1 (5 bases). There are 13 residues in the CDR3. The germline V gene has CDR1 SQVTM and CDR2 ANQGSEA. Trimming shortened V by 3 bases and J by 4 bases, and 13 bases separated the two germline ends. CDR3 region: CSVDTGVEYEQYF. The CDR3 DNA reads as TGCAGCGTTGACACAGGAGTGGAATACGAGCAGTACTTC.

J is TRBJ2-1 and V is TRBV7-9, with D maybe TRBD2 (6 bases). The germline CDR1 and CDR2 sequences are SEHNR and FQNEAQ (reference sequence). This CDR3 region has 12 residues. V was trimmed by 5 bases and J by 9 bases, leaving 11 bases between them. In DNA, the CDR3 is TGTGCCAGCAGCCTGACTAGTGGTGAGCAGTTCTTC. Its protein is CASSLTSGEQFF.

The V call is TRBV25-1, the J call TRBJ1-5; D remains ambiguous. CDR1 MGHDK and CDR2 SYGVNS come from the germline V gene. This CDR3 has 15 amino acids. Between the trimmed V and J ends, which lost 4 bases and 4 bases, there was a span of 14 bases. The CDR3 DNA reads as TGTGCCAGCAGTGGGTCGGAAATGGGGAATCAGCCCCAGCATTTT. This translates into CASSGSEMGNQPQHF.

The V and J genes are TRBV19 and TRBJ2-3; 10 bases match TRBD1. V lost 7 bases and J lost 2; bases outside the gene matches: 6. The CDR3 totals 15 residues. Germline lookup yields CDR1 LNHDA and CDR2 SQIVND (reference sequence). CDR3: CASNVGQGNTDTQYF. CDR3 sequence (DNA): TGTGCCAGTAATGTGGGACAGGGGAACACAGATACGCAGTATTTT.

DNA of the CDR3: TGTGCCAGCAGCTCCCCAGTGGACAATGAGCAGTTCTTC. It specifies CASSSPVDNEQFF. The chain joins TRBV11-3 to TRBJ2-1; the D is unclear. This CDR3 has 13 amino acids. The germline CDR1 and CDR2 sequences are SGHNT and YENEEA. Trimming shortened V by 4 bases and J by 5 bases, and 9 bases separated the two germline ends.

V gene TRBV7-6 combines with J gene TRBJ1-2; D remains ambiguous. The CDR3 has 13 amino acids. The V end lost 0 bases, the J end lost 5 bases, and 7 bases lay between the germline ends. Looked up from germline, CDR1 is SGHVS and CDR2 is FNYEAQ. The CDR3 bases are TGTGCCAGCAGCTTAGCGGGCAGTTATGGCTACACCTTC. It specifies CASSLAGSYGYTF.

The rearrangement links TRBV29-1 to TRBJ2-5; 11 bases match TRBD2. The CDR3 spans 16 residues. The germline V gene encodes CDR1 SQVTM and CDR2 ANQGSEA. V lost 4 bases and J lost 0; bases outside the gene matches: 7. The CDR3 loop reads CSVGGTSGEYQETQYF. CDR3 in DNA: TGCAGCGTTGGCGGGACTAGCGGAGAGTACCAAGAGACCCAGTACTTC.

The genes are TRBV30 and TRBJ1-2; D not certain. The germline gives CDR1 GTSNPN, CDR2 SVGIG (reference sequence). The CDR3 is 9 amino acids. The ends were cut back, 5 bases at V and 6 bases at J, with 4 bases in the middle. The CDR3 loop is CAWGDGYTF. The CDR3 nucleotides read TGTGCCTGGGGAGATGGCTACACCTTC.

The rearrangement joins TRBV27 to TRBJ2-7; 7 bases match TRBD1. Trimming cost V 5 bases and J 1 base; bases outside gene matches: 5. The CDR3 is made up of 14 amino acids. Germline V lookup: CDR1 MNHEY, CDR2 SMNVEV (reference sequence). CDR3 loop: CASSHGQDSYEQYF. The CDR3 nucleotides are TGTGCCAGCAGTCACGGACAGGATTCCTACGAGCAGTACTTC.

V is TRBV11-1 and J is TRBJ2-5; D unclear. Trimming took 2 bases from V and 1 from J, leaving 8 bases between them. CDR1 SGHAT and CDR2 FQDESV come from the germline V gene (reference sequence). The length of the CDR3 is 14 residues. CDR3 sequence (DNA): TGTGCCAGCAGCTTACAGGAGATCCAAGAGACCCAGTACTTC. Translation gives CASSLQEIQETQYF.

The CDR3 bases are TGCAGCGTTGGGGGGACTAGCGGGGATGCTAGCACAGATACGCAGTATTTT. Translation gives CSVGGTSGDASTDTQYF. This sequence joins TRBV29-1 and TRBJ2-3; TRBD2 aligns across 13 bases. The CDR3 is made up of 17 amino acids. J lost 0 bases, V lost 4 bases, and 7 bases had no gene match. Germline CDR1 SQVTM, CDR2 ANQGSEA.

V usage is TRBV18 and J usage is TRBJ1-1; 8 bases agree with TRBD1. J was trimmed by 1 base and V by 3 bases; bases with no gene match: 7. The CDR3 has 16 residues. The germline CDR1 and CDR2 sequences are KGHSH and LQKENI. CDR3 DNA sequence: TGTGCCAGCTCACCGTTGACAGGGGCCGCGAACACTGAAGCTTTCTTT. It yields the protein CASSPLTGAANTEAFF.

The J gene is TRBJ2-1, the V gene TRBV2; TRBD1 or TRBD2 may be the D gene (5 bases each). The CDR3 loop spans 15 amino acids. Germline CDR1 is SNHLY and CDR2 is FYNNEI. V lost 0 bases, J lost 7 bases, and 13 bases lay in between. In DNA form, the CDR3 reads TGTGCCAGCAGTGAAGCTCGGATCAGGGAGAATGAGCAGTTCTTC. This encodes CASSEARIRENEQFF.